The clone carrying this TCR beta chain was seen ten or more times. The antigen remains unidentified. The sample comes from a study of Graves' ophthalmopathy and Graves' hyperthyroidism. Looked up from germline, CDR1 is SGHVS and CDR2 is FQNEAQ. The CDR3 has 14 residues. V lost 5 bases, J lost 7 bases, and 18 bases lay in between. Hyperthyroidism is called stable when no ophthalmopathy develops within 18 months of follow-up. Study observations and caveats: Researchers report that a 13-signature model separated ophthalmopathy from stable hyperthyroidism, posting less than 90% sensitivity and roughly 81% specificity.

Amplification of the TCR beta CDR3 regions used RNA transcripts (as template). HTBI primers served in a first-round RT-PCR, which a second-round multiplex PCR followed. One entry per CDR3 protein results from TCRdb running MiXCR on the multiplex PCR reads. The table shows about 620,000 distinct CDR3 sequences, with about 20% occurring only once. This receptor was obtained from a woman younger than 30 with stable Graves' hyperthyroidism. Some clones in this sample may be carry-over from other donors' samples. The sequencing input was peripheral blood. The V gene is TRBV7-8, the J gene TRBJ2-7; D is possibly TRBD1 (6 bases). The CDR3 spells CASSAETGSREQYF. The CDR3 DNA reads TGTGCCAGCAGCGCCGAGACAGGTTCGAGAGAGCAGTACTTC.